This T cell receptor beta chain was documented in a study of long-term antiretroviral therapy in people with HIV. As for the study in general: The 2015 immediate-ART recommendation came about a decade after the earliest samples. Overall study findings and caveats: Repertoire composition at all time points was dominated by clones that had expanded before ART.

CDR3 length equals 17 residues. Germline loops: CDR1 MDHEN, CDR2 SYDVKM. The V end was cut by 6 bases, the J end by 3 bases, with 22 bases between. A remark on this clone: Its antigen is not identified.

Run at survey level, the immunoSEQ assay was version v3.0. Profiling relied on immunoSEQ multiplex PCR, and the TCRdb table lists in-frame clones only, not all of them. The sample records roughly 25,000 clones, roughly 80% being singletons. The V gene is TRBV28, the J gene TRBJ2-3; D might be TRBD1 (6 bases). The input for sequencing was unsorted PBMCs, taken 0.7 years before starting antiretroviral therapy. The clonotype was recovered from a man aged 25-45 years with HIV. The CDR3 is CASSLPITGTSTDTQYF. DNA for the CDR3: TGTGCCAGCAGCCTACCTATCACCGGGACATCGACAGATACGCAGTATTTT. Full variable domain (outside the CDR3, taken from reference TRBV28 and TRBJ2-3): DVKVTQSSRYLVKRTGEKVFLECVQDMDHENMFWYRQDPGLGLRLIYFSYDVKMKEKGDIPEGYSVSREKKERFSLILESASTNQTSMYLCASSLPITGTSTDTQYFGPGTRLTVL.